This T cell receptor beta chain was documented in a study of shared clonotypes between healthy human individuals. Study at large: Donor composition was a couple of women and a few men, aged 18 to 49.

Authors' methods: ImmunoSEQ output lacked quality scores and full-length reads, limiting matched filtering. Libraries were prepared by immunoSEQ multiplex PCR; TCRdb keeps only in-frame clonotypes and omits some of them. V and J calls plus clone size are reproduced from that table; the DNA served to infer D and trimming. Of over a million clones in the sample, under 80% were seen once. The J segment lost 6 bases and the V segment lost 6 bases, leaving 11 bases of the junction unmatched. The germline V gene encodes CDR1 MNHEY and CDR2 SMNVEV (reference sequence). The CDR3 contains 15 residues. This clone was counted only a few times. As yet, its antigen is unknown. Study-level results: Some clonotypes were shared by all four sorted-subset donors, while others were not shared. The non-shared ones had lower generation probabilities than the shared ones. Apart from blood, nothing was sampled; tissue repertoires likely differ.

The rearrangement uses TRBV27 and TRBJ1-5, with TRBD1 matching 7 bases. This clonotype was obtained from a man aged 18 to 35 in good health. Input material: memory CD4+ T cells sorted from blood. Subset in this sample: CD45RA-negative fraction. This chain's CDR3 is CASSPTTGVLQPQHF. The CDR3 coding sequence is TGTGCCAGCAGCCCTACCACAGGGGTGCTTCAGCCCCAGCATTTT.